Listed below are T cell receptor beta chains from one sample, sequenced in a study of T cell changes during pregnancy in multiple sclerosis. Method: immunoSEQ multiplex PCR; TCRdb's copy keeps in-frame clones and lacks some. Here the sample spans fewer than 85,000 clones, 85% to 95% being singletons. The sample was peripheral blood, taken in the third trimester of pregnancy. These receptors were taken from a female donor in good health, enrolled as a control in a pregnancy study. Both conserved end residues are part of each CDR3. Each record gives: D gene, clone size, J gene, V gene, CDR3 DNA, CDR3 protein. The D gene is left open where the match is weak. Only part of the rows carry a size: once, few, many, or a class if the clone is expanded.

D: .
size: .
J: TRBJ1-4
V: TRBV18
DNA: TGTGCCAGCTCACCACCAGGGGCCGGGGAAAAACTGTTTTTT
CDR3: CASSPPGAGEKLFF

D: .
size: .
J: TRBJ1-5
V: TRBV12-2
DNA: TGTGCAAGTCGAGTGGGAGAGGATCAGCCCCAGCATTTT
CDR3: CASRVGEDQPQHF

D: .
size: .
J: TRBJ1-5
V: TRBV19
DNA: TGTGCCAGTAGTATTGGTACAGCATTCAATCAGCCCCAGCATTTT
CDR3: CASSIGTAFNQPQHF

D: TRBD1
size: few
J: TRBJ1-1
V: TRBV14
DNA: TGTGCCAGCAGCCGCCAGACAGGGGAAACTGAAGCTTTCTTT
CDR3: CASSRQTGETEAFF

D: TRBD2
size: .
J: TRBJ2-7
V: TRBV28
DNA: TGTGCCAGTGGGGCCGGGACTAGCCCCTATCGCGAGCAGTACTTC
CDR3: CASGAGTSPYREQYF

D: .
size: few
J: TRBJ1-1
V: TRBV4-2
DNA: TGTGCCAGCAGCCAAGCCAGGACTGAAGCTTTCTTT
CDR3: CASSQARTEAFF

D: .
size: once
J: TRBJ2-2
V: TRBV15
DNA: TGTGCCACCGGCAACACCGGGGAGCTGTTTTTT
CDR3: CATGNTGELFF

D: .
size: .
J: TRBJ1-1
V: TRBV7-9
DNA: TGTGCCAGCAGCTCTAAGTGGGCACCCTTGTCTAACACTGAAGCTTTCTTT
CDR3: CASSSKWAPLSNTEAFF

D: TRBD2
size: .
J: TRBJ2-1
V: TRBV19
DNA: TGTGCCAGTAGTATAGCAGCGACTAGCGGTTACAATGAGCAGTTCTTC
CDR3: CASSIAATSGYNEQFF

D: TRBD1
size: .
J: TRBJ2-6
V: TRBV10-3
DNA: TGTGCCATGGGACAGGCTCTGGGTACTGGGGCCAACGTCCTGACTTTC
CDR3: CAMGQALGTGANVLTF

D: TRBD1
size: .
J: TRBJ1-2
V: TRBV28
DNA: TGTGCCAGCAGGGAGACAGGGGTTAACTATGGCTACACCTTC
CDR3: CASRETGVNYGYTF

D: .
size: .
J: TRBJ2-7
V: TRBV18
DNA: TGTGCCAGCTCAAGTTGGGGACGAGGGGACTCCTACGAGCAGCACTTC
CDR3: CASSSWGRGDSYEQHF

D: TRBD1
size: .
J: TRBJ1-1
V: TRBV18
DNA: TGTGCCAGCTCACCAGGCACAGGGGGCTCGAGTTATACTGAAGCTTTCTTT
CDR3: CASSPGTGGSSYTEAFF

D: .
size: .
J: TRBJ1-1
V: TRBV27
DNA: TGTGCCAGCAGTTTATCGGTCGAGGCTGAAGCTTTCTTT
CDR3: CASSLSVEAEAFF

D: TRBD2
size: once
J: TRBJ2-3
V: TRBV19
DNA: TGTGCCAGTACTAACGCGGGGGGGGCTAGCACAGATACGCAGTATTTT
CDR3: CASTNAGGASTDTQYF

D: TRBD2
size: .
J: TRBJ2-3
V: TRBV7-2
DNA: TGTGCCAGCAGCGCCCGGGAGGGGGGCGCAGATACGCAGTATTTT
CDR3: CASSAREGGADTQYF

D: .
size: .
J: TRBJ2-1
V: TRBV15
DNA: TGTGCCACCAGCAGCCTGCCCGAAAGCACCTACAATGAGCAGTTCTTC
CDR3: CATSSLPESTYNEQFF

D: .
size: .
J: TRBJ2-7
V: TRBV29-1
DNA: TGCAGCGTTGTCTGGGGGCCCGGCGGGGAGCAGTACTTC
CDR3: CSVVWGPGGEQYF